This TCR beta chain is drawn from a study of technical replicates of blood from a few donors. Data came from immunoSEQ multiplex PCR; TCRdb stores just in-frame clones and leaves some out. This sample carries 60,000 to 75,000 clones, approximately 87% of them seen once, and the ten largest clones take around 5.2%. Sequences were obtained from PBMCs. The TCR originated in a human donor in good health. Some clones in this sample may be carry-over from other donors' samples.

CDR3 coding DNA: TGTGCCAGCAGCGACGGGACAGGGGCTCCGGAACTGTTTTTT. Protein: CASSDGTGAPELFF. The chain carries TRBV6-5 and TRBJ1-4; 10 nucleotides match TRBD1. Germline CDR1 MNHEY, CDR2 SVGAGI. CDR3 length equals 14 residues. Trimming took 6 bases from V and 12 from J; bases not matched to a gene: 10.